The source of this TCR beta chain is a study of blood T cell repertoires in COVID-19. Background on the study: T cells, B-cell-depleted T cells, or PBMCs supplied cDNA or gDNA.

The protocol was immunoSEQ multiplex PCR, while the TCRdb copy is restricted to in-frame clones and leaves out a portion. The repertoire holds 250,000 to 300,000 clones, about nine tenths seen once, with roughly 1.8% in the top ten. Participants had their cohort set by participant-reported clinical history. Cohort 3 recovery required two negative PCRs, clearance, or symptom resolution. The germline V gene has CDR1 MDHEN and CDR2 SYDVKM. The length of the CDR3 is 16 residues. V gave up 6 bases and J gave up 3 bases, with 19 bases separating them. The sequenced sample was PBMCs or T cells enriched from blood (not recorded which). The source of this sequence is an older woman who had recovered from COVID-19. The chain links TRBV28 to TRBJ2-3, with D maybe TRBD1 (5 bases). The CDR3: CASSLADSPRTDTQYF. The CDR3 nucleotides are TGTGCCAGCAGCTTAGCCGACAGCCCGCGTACAGATACGCAGTATTTT.